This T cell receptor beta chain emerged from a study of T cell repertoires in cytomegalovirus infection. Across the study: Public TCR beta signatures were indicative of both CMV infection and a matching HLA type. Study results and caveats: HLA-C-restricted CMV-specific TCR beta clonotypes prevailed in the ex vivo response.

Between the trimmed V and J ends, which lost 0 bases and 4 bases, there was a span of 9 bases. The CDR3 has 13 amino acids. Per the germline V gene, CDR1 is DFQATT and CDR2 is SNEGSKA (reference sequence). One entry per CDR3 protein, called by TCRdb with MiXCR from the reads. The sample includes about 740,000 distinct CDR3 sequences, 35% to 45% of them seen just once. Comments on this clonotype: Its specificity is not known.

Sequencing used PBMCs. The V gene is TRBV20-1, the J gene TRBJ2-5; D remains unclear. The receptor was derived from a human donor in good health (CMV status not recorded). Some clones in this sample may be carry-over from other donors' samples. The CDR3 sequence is CSARDLVGETQYF. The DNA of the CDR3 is TGCAGTGCTAGAGATCTAGTGGGAGAGACCCAGTACTTC.